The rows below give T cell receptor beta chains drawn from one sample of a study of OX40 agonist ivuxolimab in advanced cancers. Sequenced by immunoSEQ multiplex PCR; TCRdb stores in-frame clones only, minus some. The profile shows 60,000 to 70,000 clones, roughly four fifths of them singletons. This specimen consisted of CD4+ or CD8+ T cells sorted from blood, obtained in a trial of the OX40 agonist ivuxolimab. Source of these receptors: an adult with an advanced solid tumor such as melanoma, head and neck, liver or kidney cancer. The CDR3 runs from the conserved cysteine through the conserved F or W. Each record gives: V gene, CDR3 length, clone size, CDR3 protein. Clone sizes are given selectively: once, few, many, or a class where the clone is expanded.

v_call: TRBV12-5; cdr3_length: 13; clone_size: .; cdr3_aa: CASGRDGYTEAFF
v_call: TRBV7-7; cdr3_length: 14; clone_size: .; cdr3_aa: CASSPGPGQNEQFF
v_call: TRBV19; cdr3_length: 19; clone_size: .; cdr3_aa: CASSRFTLGLAGITGELFF
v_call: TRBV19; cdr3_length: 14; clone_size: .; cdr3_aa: CASSYDGVSNEQFF
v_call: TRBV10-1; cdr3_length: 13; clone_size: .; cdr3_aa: CASSGGRGNTIYF
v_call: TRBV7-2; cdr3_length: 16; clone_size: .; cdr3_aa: CASSPRLAGGTDTQYF
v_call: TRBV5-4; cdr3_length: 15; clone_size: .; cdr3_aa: CASSLAQGATGELFF
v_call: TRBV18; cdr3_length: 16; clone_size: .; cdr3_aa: CASSPSSGQTYNEQFF
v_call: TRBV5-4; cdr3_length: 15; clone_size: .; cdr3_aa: CASSSRQGALDEQYF
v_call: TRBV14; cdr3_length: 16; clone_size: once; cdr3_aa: CASSQGTGYANEKLFF
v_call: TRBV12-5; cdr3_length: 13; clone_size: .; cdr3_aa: CASGPNGTADRFF
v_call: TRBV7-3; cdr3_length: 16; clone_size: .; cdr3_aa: CASSSLGGDNYNEQFF
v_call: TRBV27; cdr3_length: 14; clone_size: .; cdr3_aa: CASSLNGYGNTIYF
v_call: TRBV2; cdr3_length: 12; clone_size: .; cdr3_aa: CASSAGANVLTF
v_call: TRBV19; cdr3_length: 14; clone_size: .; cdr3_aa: CATGQGPSQYGYTF
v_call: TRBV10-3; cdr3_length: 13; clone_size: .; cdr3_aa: CAIMGTGRPEAFF
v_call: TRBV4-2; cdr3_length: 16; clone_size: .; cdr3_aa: CASSQATGGQNTEAFF
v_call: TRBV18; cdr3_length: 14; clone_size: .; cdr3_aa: CASSPDYRQNTIYF
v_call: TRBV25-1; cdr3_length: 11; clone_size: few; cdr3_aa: CASSEVSEAFF
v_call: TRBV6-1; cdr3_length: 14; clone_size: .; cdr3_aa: CASSESGTGYGYTF
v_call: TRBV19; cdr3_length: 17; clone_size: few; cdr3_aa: CASSRTSGRAVAYEQYF
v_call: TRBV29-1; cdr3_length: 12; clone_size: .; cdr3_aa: CSVRAGTYEQYF
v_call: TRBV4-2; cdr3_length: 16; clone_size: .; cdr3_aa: CASSQERTRITNGYTF
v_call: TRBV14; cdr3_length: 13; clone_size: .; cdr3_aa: CASSQFGGGEQFF
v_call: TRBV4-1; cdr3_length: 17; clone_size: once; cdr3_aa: CASSQTTGLATYNEQFF
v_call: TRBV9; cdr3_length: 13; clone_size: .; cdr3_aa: CASSAVARSEAFF
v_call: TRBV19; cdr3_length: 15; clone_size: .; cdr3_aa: CASSADGRGNYGYTF
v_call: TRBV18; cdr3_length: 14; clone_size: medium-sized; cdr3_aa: CASSPLTEQNGYTF
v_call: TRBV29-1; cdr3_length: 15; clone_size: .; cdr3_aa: CSVEGGRGLDNEQFF
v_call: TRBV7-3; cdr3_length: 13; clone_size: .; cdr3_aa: CASSLISGGEQYF
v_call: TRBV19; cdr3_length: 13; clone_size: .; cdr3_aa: CASKDQLGYEQYF
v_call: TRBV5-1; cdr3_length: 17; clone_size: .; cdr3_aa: CASSLAGQGVGTDTQYF
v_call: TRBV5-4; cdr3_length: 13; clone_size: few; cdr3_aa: CASNKEVDTEAFF
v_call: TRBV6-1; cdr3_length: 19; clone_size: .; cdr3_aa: CASSVGPGQGIPGANVLTF
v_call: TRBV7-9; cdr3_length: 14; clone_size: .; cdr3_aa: CASSPSGNYNEQFF
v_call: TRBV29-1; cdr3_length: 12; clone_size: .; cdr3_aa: CSVAQGDEKLFF
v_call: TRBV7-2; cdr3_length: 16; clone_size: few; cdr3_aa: CASSTGTSAHYNEQFF